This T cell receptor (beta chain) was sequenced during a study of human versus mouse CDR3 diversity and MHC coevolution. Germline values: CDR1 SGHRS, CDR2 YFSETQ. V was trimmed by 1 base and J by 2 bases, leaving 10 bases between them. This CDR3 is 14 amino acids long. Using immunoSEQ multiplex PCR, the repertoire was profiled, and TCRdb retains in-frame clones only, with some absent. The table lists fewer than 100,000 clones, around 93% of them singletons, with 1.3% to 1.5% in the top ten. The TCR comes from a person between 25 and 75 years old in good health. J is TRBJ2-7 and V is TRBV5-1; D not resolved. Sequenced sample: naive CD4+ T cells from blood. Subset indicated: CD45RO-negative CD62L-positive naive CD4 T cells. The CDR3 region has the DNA TGCGCCAGCAGCTTGTCTGGTGAGGCCTACGAGCAGTACTTC. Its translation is CASSLSGEAYEQYF.